Described below is a single T cell receptor beta chain sequence and its context. Its antigen is still unknown. No clone much larger than this one lies a single base away; base qualities are absent. TCR beta CDR3 regions were amplified from RNA transcripts. The first round of RT-PCR for the TCR CDR3 was performed with the HTBI primer set and the Qiagen OneStep RT-PCR kit. The libraries were constructed in a second round of multiplex PCR and then size-selected and purified. Paired-end sequencing of the libraries was performed with 100 bp reads on an Illumina HiSeq2000. Per the original workflow: Raw data were processed with SOAPnuke, discarding reads with adapters, uncalled bases, mean Phred below 15, or no exact constant-primer or identifier match. High-quality paired reads were merged with COPE v1.2.5, and unique nucleotide sequences were defined as clonotypes. Clonotypes were aligned to IMGT TRBV, TRBD and TRBJ reference segments using MiTCR v1.1. Analysis was restricted to V-J combinations with a frequency above 0.0001, which covered roughly 99% of repertoires. A TCS score was defined as the ratio between F50 (clonal expansion) and ExV (chaos), using BLOSUM62-based TCRdist between CDR3 peptides within each V-J. Welch's t-statistics and random forest reduced roughly 540 V-J features to 13, which were used in a naive Bayes classifier (R e1071). TCRdb redid the processing of the public reads, applying fastp at Q25 and MiXCR, and retained in-frame beta chains. Every entry covers one CDR3 protein and lists the most common genes and DNA from its rows. The V and J calls come from TCRdb's annotation, not from the publication. A total of roughly 170,000 distinct CDR3 sequences appear in this sample, over 7.5% of them only once. The top ten constitute approximately 24% of the sample.

The CDR3 covers 17 residues, taking in both the cysteine and the phenylalanine. Of the read, only the CDR3 DNA is kept; its 51 bases are in frame from base 1. Trimming removed 3 bases from V and 0 bases from J, leaving 14 bases between the germline ends. The germline V gene provides CDR1 MGHRA and CDR2 YSYEKL. These data belong to a study of T cells in Graves' hyperthyroidism and ophthalmopathy (dated by TCRdb to between 2017 and 2020). Regarding the complete study: Peripheral blood was collected at initial diagnosis, before any treatment. According to the paper, TCR Vbeta CDR3 sequencing was carried out on 135 peripheral blood samples, which came from some 41 ophthalmopathy, 75 or so hyperthyroidism and approximately 17 progressor patients. Once sampling was done, hyperthyroidism patients were given methimazole at a starting dose of 30 mg daily, whereas ophthalmopathy patients were given high-dose intravenous methylprednisolone. The 75 to 100 discovery patients were randomly split 7:3 into training and test sets. An independent validation cohort of fewer than 20 hyperthyroidism patients and over 15 patients who later progressed to ophthalmopathy tested prospective prediction of ophthalmopathy. Thyroid tissue and blood T-cell repertoires from more than 5 Graves' hyperthyroidism patients were also compared in the study. To identify distinguishing TCR V-J signatures, a discovery cohort of around 100 patients was used, comprising 43 with Graves' ophthalmopathy and around 57 with stable Graves' hyperthyroidism. Broader findings and caveats from the paper: Ophthalmopathy was separated from stable hyperthyroidism by a 13 V-J signature model, with roughly 88% sensitivity and approximately 84% specificity obtained in cross-validation and 80%/75% obtained in testing. Most expanded thyroid clonotypes (frequency above 0.001) were also found in blood, which suggests that blood repertoires may mirror thyroid immune responses. In validation, the model predicted progression to ophthalmopathy a median of about 6.5 months before onset, with 65% to 71% sensitivity and almost 75% specificity. Sample size was not statistically predetermined, and blinding of investigators to group allocation was not performed.

Hyperthyroidism patients were newly diagnosed, with disease duration under 2 months, and aged 18 to 65 years. Exclusion was applied to patients with uncontrolled infections, other autoimmune diseases, pregnancy or lactation. Diagnoses were established on the basis of clinical symptoms, serum thyroxine and TRAb, thyroid ultrasound, and orbital computed tomography. For progressor patients, blood was drawn at the first diagnosis of hyperthyroidism, before any ophthalmopathy symptoms had appeared. Ficoll-Paque density gradient centrifugation was used to isolate PBMCs from around 10 ml of fresh peripheral blood. Patients classed as progressors first received a Graves' hyperthyroidism diagnosis and then went on to develop ophthalmopathy during follow-up. Trizol reagent was used to extract total RNA, and RNA quality was then checked on an Agilent 2100 Bioanalyzer.

This receptor was taken from a woman younger than 30 with Graves' hyperthyroidism that later progressed to Graves' ophthalmopathy. Specimen: blood. Recombination joined TRBV4-1 with TRBJ2-2; D gene: possibly TRBD1, on 5 matching bases. The DNA is as follows: TGCGCCAGCAGCCACCAATCGCAGGGCACGAACACCGGGGAGCTGTTTTTT. This gives the protein CASSHQSQGTNTGELFF.